This T cell receptor beta chain was obtained from a study of T cells in localized non-small cell lung cancer. The CDR3 consists of 16 residues. The V gene lost 4 bases and the J gene lost 2 bases, with 15 bases spanning the gap. Per germline, CDR1 SGHKS and CDR2 YYEKEE (reference sequence). Assay: immunoSEQ multiplex PCR; the TCRdb copy retains only in-frame clones and omits some. The sample holds 45,000 to 60,000 clones, about three quarters seen once. Note on this clone: Its antigen is undetermined.

Points from the study as a whole: Patients showing higher blood T cell density tended to see longer overall survival. For the top 100 tumor clones, a median about 60 also appeared in adjacent lung.

This receptor was obtained from a woman aged 35-75 years with stage II lung adenocarcinoma. Sequencing was performed on PBMCs, taken before any cancer treatment. The chain is built from TRBV5-5 and TRBJ2-2; D is perhaps TRBD2 (5 bases). The CDR3, as DNA: TGTGCCAGCAGCCCCCTGCGGAGGACTAACACCGGGGAGCTGTTTTTT. Its protein is CASSPLRRTNTGELFF. Based on the CDR3 plus reference TRBV5-5 and TRBJ2-2, the full variable domain is DAGVTQSPTHLIKTRGQQVTLRCSPISGHKSVSWYQQVLGQGPQFIFQYYEKEERGRGNFPDRFSARQFPNYSSELNVNALLLGDSALYLCASSPLRRTNTGELFFGEGSRLTVL.